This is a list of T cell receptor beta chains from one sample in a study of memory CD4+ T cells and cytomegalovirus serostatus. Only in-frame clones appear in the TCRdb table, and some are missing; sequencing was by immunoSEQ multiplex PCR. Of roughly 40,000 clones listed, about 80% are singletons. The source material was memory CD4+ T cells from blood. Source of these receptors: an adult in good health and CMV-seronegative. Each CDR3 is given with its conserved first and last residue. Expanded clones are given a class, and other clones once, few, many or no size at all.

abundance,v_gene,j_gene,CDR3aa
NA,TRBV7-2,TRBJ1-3,CASSHYRDSENTIYF
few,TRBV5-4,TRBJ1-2,CASSQDTTTNYGYTF
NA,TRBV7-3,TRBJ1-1,CASSSPGTEAFF
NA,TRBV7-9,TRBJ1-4,CASSPGRGNEKLFF
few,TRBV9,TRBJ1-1,CASSSKIGQGNTEAFF
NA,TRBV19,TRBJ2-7,CASSINAGSYEQYF
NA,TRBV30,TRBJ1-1,CAWSLEGNTEAFF
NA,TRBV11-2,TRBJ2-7,CASTRDRGQSEQYF
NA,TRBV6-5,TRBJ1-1,CASSYSLNTEAFF
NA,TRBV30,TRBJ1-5,CAWSVGQGQPQHF
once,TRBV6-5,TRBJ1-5,CASSWTVNQPQHF
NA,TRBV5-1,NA,CASSKTTYEQYF
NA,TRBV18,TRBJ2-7,CASSERRTSDEQYF
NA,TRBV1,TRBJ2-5,CTSSQSGRGAETQYF
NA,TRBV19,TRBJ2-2,CASSQERVGELFF
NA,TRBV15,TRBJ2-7,CATSSGTSGYEQYF
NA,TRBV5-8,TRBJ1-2,CASSPSVNYGYTF
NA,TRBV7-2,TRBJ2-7,CASTGSTGYEQYF
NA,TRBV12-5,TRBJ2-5,CASGQGGGQETQYF
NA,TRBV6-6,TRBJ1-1,CASSWGDRGTAEAFF
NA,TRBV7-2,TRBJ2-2,CASSLSGLAATGELFF
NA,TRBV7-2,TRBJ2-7,CASSLRGYEQYF
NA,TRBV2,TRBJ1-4,CASSESGGVNRKLFF
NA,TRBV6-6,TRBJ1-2,CASSSGYGYTF
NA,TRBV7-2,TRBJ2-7,CASSLVGGPDEQYF
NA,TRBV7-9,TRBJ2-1,CASSPTGTRRSRGEQFF
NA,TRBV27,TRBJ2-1,CASSSIGTRADEQFF
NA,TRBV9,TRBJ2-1,CASNPGTGSYNEQFF